This TCR beta chain comes out of a study of OX40 agonist ivuxolimab in advanced cancers. In germline, CDR1 is GTSNPN, CDR2 SVGIG (reference sequence). CDR3 size: 15 residues. V lost 0 bases and J 3 bases, leaving 12 bases between the germline ends. Study results and limitations: In the 0.1 to 3.0 mg/kg range, CD4+ and CD8+ blood T cells had expanded clonally by week 6.

Generated by immunoSEQ multiplex PCR, the TCRdb table keeps only in-frame clones and is missing some. There are around 100,000 clones in the sample; around 90% occur only once, and under 0.2% lies in the top ten. As for this clone: Its antigen is unknown.

Sample: CD4+ or CD8+ T cells sorted from blood, taken in a trial of the OX40 agonist ivuxolimab. This rearrangement joins TRBV30 to TRBJ1-5; D is unclear. The origin of this receptor is an adult with an advanced solid tumor such as melanoma, head and neck, liver or kidney cancer. The CDR3 spells CAWSVGQTDNQPQHF. The CDR3, as DNA: TGTGCCTGGAGTGTCGGGCAGACTGACAATCAGCCCCAGCATTTT.